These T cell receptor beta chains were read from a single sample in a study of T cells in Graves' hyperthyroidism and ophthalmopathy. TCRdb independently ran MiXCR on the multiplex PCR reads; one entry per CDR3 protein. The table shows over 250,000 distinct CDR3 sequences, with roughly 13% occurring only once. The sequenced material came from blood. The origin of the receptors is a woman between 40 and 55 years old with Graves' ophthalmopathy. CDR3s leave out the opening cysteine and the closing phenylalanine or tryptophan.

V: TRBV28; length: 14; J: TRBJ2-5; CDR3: ASSPSPPGDWETQY
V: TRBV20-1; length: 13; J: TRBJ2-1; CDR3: SAPEDSLLGHEQF
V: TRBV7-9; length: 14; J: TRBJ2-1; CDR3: ASSLVEGPSYNEQF
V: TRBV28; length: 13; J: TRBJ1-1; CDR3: ASSPPGQEYTEAF
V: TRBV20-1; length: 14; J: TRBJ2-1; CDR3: SARRTSGRGYNEQF
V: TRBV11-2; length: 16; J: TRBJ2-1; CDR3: ASSLDLAVPAPNNEQF
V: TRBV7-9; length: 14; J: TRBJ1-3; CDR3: ASSFYTGGRGNTIY
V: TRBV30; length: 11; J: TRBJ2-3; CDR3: AWSLVGADTQY
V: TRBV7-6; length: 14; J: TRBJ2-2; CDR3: ASSLDLSRDAGELF
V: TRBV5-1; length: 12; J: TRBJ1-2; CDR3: ASSPTPGSYGYT
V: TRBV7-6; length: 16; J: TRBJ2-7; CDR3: ASSNPRRGQGAGYEQY
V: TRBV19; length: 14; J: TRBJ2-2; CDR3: ASSIRDRGNTGELF
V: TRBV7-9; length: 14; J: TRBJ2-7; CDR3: ASSLSSGSGRYEQY
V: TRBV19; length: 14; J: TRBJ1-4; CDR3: ASRKTGTGTNEKLF
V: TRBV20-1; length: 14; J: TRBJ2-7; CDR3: SARGAGTSAPYEQY
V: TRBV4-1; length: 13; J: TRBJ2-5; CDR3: ASSHETASQETQY
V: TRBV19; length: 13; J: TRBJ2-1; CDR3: ASSIDSKPYNEQF
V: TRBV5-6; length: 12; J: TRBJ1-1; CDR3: ASSLTAGVSEAF
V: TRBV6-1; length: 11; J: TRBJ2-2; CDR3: ASSLGLTGELF
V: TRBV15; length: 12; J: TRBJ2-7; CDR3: ATSRDNGPYEQY
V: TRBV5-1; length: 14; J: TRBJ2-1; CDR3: ASSLGPGLVHNEQF
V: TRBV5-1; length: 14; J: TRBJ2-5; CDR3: ASSMGDRGLGETQY
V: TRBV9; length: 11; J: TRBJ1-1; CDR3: ASSEGLNTEAF
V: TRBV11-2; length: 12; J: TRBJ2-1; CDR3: ASSSITSYNEQF
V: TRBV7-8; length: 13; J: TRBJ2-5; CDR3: ASSLAGFAGETQY
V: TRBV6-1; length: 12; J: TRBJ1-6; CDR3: ASSSQAYNSPLH
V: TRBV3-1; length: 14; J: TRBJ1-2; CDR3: ASSRTGGARDYGYT
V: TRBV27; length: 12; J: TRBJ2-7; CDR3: ASSLKPPVYEQY
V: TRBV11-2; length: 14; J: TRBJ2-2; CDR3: ASSPRLGAGTGELF
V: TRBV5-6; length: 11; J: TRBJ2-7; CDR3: ASSLGFVSEQY
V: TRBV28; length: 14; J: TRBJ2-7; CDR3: ASSSRLAGGLSEQY
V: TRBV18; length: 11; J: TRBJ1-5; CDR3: ASSPGEDQPQH
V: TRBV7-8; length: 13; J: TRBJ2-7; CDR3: ASSPTGTGTYEQY
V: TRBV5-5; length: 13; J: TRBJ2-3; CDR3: ATRGEGLRTDTQY
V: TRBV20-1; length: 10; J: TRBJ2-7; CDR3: SAKDNDYEQY
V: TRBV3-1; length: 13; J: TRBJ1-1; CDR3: ASSHRRTGNTEAF
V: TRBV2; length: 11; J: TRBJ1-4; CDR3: ASSRREAEKLF
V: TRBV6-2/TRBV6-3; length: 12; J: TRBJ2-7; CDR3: ASSYGGLNGEQY
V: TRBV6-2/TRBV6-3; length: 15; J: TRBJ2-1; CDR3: ASSVTPGISSYNEQF
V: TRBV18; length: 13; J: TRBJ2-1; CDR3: ASSPKEGSYNEQF
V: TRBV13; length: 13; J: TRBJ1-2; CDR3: ASSLRSTAPYGYT
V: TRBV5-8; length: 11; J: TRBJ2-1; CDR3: ASSEGLAREQF
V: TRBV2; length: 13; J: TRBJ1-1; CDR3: ASRPTLKDRSVAF
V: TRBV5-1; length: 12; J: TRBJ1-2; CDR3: ASSLDVGAYGYT
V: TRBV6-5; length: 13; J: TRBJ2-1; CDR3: ASSYETGGRNEQF
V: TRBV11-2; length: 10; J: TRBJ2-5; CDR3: ASSLGAGNKY
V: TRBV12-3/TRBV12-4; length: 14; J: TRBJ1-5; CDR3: ASSLSPVTSNQPQH
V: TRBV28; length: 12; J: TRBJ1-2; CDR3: ASTKAPVNYGYT
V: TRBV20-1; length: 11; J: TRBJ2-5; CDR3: SASRERQETQY